This TCR beta chain was recovered during a study of shared clonotypes between healthy human individuals. Findings and caveats of the study: Rarefaction exposed incomplete sorted-subset sequencing despite large depth. Shared clonotypes across all four donors exceeded non-shared ones in generation probability.

The repertoire was sequenced with immunoSEQ multiplex PCR; TCRdb's copy has only in-frame clones and lacks some. The table shows 1.5 million to 1.9 million clones, with about 98% occurring only once. Points on this clone: The antigen remains undetermined.

In germline, CDR1 is KGHSH, CDR2 LQKENI. V shed 1 base and J 6 bases; nucleotides not matched to a gene: 5. This CDR3 region has 15 residues. The receptor's source is a young man in good health. This sequence joins TRBV18 and TRBJ2-2; TRBD1 aligns across 7 bases. The sample comprised naive CD4+ T cells sorted from blood. Subset denoted: CD45RA+ positively selected. Written as DNA, the CDR3 is TGTGCCAGCTCACCACTCACAGGGGTCTCCGGGGAGCTGTTTTTT. Translating it yields CASSPLTGVSGELFF.